This TCR beta chain was sequenced during a study of cytomegalovirus exposure and HLA in healthy donors. J lost 4 bases, V lost 5 bases, and 6 bases had no gene match. The germline gives CDR1 MNHEY, CDR2 SVGAGI. The CDR3 is 15 residues long. PCR amplification relied on 60 Vbeta primers (plus 13 Jbeta primers). Only in-frame clones appear in the TCRdb table, and some are missing; sequencing was by immunoSEQ multiplex PCR. The table shows 150,000 to 200,000 clones, with around 80% occurring only once. The TCR sequence derives from a man in his forties or fifties in good health and CMV-seropositive. This chain joins TRBV6-5 and TRBJ2-3; 10 positions match TRBD1. Sequencing was done on a sample of PBMCs. The CDR3 here is CASSVRDRGADTQYF. Written as DNA, the CDR3 is TGTGCCAGCAGTGTCCGGGACAGGGGTGCAGATACGCAGTATTTT.